Each of the 30 T cell receptor beta chains below was sequenced from the same sample in a study of Ad26.COV2.S vaccination and SARS-CoV-2 variants (dated by TCRdb to 2020 to 2023). Receptors were amplified or captured by the immunoSEQ multiplex PCR assay. Sourced from immuneACCESS, this table was stored by TCRdb with only in-frame sequences that have V and J called. A share of the clones is absent; for the studies checked, an unresolved V gene accounts for under half, and the remainder has no known explanation. This sample lists roughly 410,000 clones; about 80% were detected once. The ten top clones hold 7.4% of the sample. Reading the label with the study, this specimen's treatment or condition is: approximately 18 received Ad26.COV2.S at low or high dose, single or two shots; about 5 received placebo; per-sample allocation not given. For vaccine and placebo recipients, repertoires were sequenced using samples collected on day 63 after the first injection.

The material was peripheral blood, obtained in a trial of Ad26.COV2.S vaccine versus placebo. All receptors derive from a person between 18 and 60 years old who received the Ad26.COV2.S COVID-19 vaccine or a placebo.

The rearrangement uses TRBV7-2 and TRBJ2-5; tentatively, D is TRBD1 or TRBD2 (5 bases each). V lost 5 bases and J 3 bases, leaving 10 bases between the germline ends. Per the germline V gene, CDR1 is SGHTA and CDR2 is FQGNSA. The CDR3 sequence is 13 residues long. The CDR3 region is CASSRGTEETQYF. Written as DNA, the CDR3 is TGTGCCAGCAGCAGAGGGACGGAAGAGACCCAGTACTTC.

The V gene is TRBV5-1, the J gene TRBJ1-4, with unresolved D. The CDR3 spans 16 residues. V gave up 4 bases and J gave up 2 bases, with 15 bases separating them. Germline CDR1 reads SGHRS; CDR2 reads YFSETQ. CDR3 DNA sequence: TGCGCCAGCAGCCCGACGGCGGGGATGACTAATGAAAAACTGTTTTTT. It specifies CASSPTAGMTNEKLFF.

DNA of the CDR3: TGTGCCAGCAGCCAGAGACAGGAGATCGAGCAGTACTTC. It translates to CASSQRQEIEQYF. V usage is TRBV7-6 and J usage is TRBJ2-7, with D tentatively TRBD1 (6 bases). Germline V CDR1 and CDR2: SGHVS, FNYEAQ. The CDR3 consists of 13 residues. V lost 5 bases, J lost 6 bases, and 14 bases lay in between.

The rearrangement uses TRBV12-3 or TRBV12-4 and TRBJ2-1; D ambiguous. The CDR3 has 13 residues. V was pared by 3 bases and J by 7 bases, with 10 bases between. Here the CDR3 DNA reads TGTGCCAGCAGTTTTCGACTCGGAAATGAGCAGTTCTTC. Translation gives CASSFRLGNEQFF.

The V and J genes are TRBV9 and TRBJ2-2, with D uncertain. CDR3 length: 12 residues. With 0 bases removed from V and 7 bases from J, the gap between germline ends came to 4 bases. Looked up from germline, CDR1 is SGDLS and CDR2 is YYNGEE. The CDR3 region is CASSVAVGELFF. In DNA, the CDR3 is TGTGCCAGCAGCGTAGCGGTCGGGGAGCTGTTTTTT.

V usage is TRBV11-2 and J usage is TRBJ2-2; 14 bases match TRBD2. Germline trimming cut 5 bases from V and 7 bases from J; bases unmatched to any gene: 6. The CDR3 runs to 16 residues. CDR1 SGHAT and CDR2 FQNNGV come from the germline V gene. The CDR3 region has the DNA TGTGCCAGCAGCCAGGGACTAGCGGGAGTGGGCGGGGAGCTGTTTTTT. It translates to CASSQGLAGVGGELFF.

This clone showed up just a few times. The chain combines TRBV7-2 with TRBJ2-7; D call uncertain. V was trimmed by 6 bases and J by 3 bases, leaving 18 bases between them. The CDR3 contains 15 residues. Germline V gene sequence: CDR1 SGHTA, CDR2 FQGNSA. The CDR3 DNA reads TGTGCCAGCAGTCCCGGAATAGTTGGCCTCTACGAGCAGTACTTC. This codes for CASSPGIVGLYEQYF.

The chain couples TRBV9 to TRBJ1-1; a possible D gene is TRBD1 (6 bases). V was shortened by 7 bases and J by 5 bases, with 18 bases between the two germline ends. CDR1 and CDR2 from the germline V gene are SGDLS and YYNGEE. The CDR3 has 14 residues. The chain's CDR3 is CASPGAGSGTEAFF. CDR3 nucleotides: TGTGCCAGCCCGGGGGCAGGGTCAGGAACTGAAGCTTTCTTT.

This clone appeared once. This sequence joins TRBV7-3 and TRBJ1-2, with D possibly TRBD1 on 5 matching bases. Per germline, CDR1 SGHTA and CDR2 FQGTGA. V lost 5 bases and J lost 5, with 12 bases in between. The CDR3 has 13 amino acids. CDR3: CASSEGLAYGYTF. DNA for the CDR3: TGTGCCAGCAGCGAGGGGTTAGCATATGGCTACACCTTC.

CDR3 nucleotides: TGTGCCAGCAGCCAAAACCTGGATCAGCCCCAGCATTTT. This sequence encodes CASSQNLDQPQHF. The V call is TRBV3-1 (or the pseudogene TRBV3-2), the J call TRBJ1-5; D remains ambiguous. CDR1 is LGHDT and CDR2 is YNNKEL in the germline V gene (reference sequence). This CDR3 comprises 13 residues. Deletions cut 2 bases from V and 5 bases from J, with 7 bases between.

This clone was seen a handful of times. V usage is TRBV7-9 and J usage is TRBJ2-7, with 7 bases identical to TRBD2. CDR3 length: 16 residues. Trimming took 0 bases from V and 4 from J; bases not matched to a gene: 9. Germline-derived CDR1 and CDR2 are SEHNR and FQNEAQ (reference sequence). The CDR3 sequence is CASSLAPTSLDYEQYF. The DNA for the CDR3 is TGTGCCAGCAGCTTAGCGCCGACTAGCTTGGATTACGAGCAGTACTTC.

This chain links TRBV19 with TRBJ1-5; TRBD1 matches 7 bases. The CDR3 sequence is 15 residues long. CDR1 LNHDA and CDR2 SQIVND come from the germline V gene (reference sequence). V gave up 7 bases and J gave up 4 bases; unmatched junction bases: 10. CDR3 in amino acids: CASTPTGLTNQPQHF. CDR3 DNA sequence: TGTGCCAGTACCCCGACAGGGTTAACTAATCAGCCCCAGCATTTT.

The V call is TRBV7-9, the J call TRBJ2-7; 8 bases are shared with TRBD1. The CDR3 has 14 amino acids. Germline V gene sequence: CDR1 SEHNR, CDR2 FQNEAQ (reference sequence). The ends lost 3 bases at V and 6 bases at J; junction bases unmatched: 7. CDR3 loop: CASSFETGALEQYF. The CDR3 DNA reads as TGTGCCAGCAGCTTCGAGACAGGGGCCCTCGAGCAGTACTTC.

J is TRBJ2-7 and V is TRBV3-1 (or the pseudogene TRBV3-2); TRBD2 aligns across 9 bases. Germline CDR1 reads LGHDT; CDR2 reads YNNKEL (reference sequence). This CDR3 has 15 residues. Unmatched junction bases numbered 5, after V lost 3 bases and J lost 2 bases. CDR3 region: CASSHSAGGAYEQYF. In DNA, the CDR3 is TGTGCCAGCAGCCATTCGGCGGGAGGGGCCTACGAGCAGTACTTC.

This rearrangement joins TRBV5-1 to TRBJ2-1; 11 bases map to TRBD2. Germline values: CDR1 SGHRS, CDR2 YFSETQ. V shed 0 bases, J shed 6 bases, and the junction held 5 bases outside the gene matches. CDR3 length equals 16 residues. The CDR3 spells CASSLATSGRLNEQFF. The CDR3 DNA reads as TGCGCCAGCAGCTTGGCAACTAGCGGGAGACTCAATGAGCAGTTCTTC.

The chain has TRBV4-1 and TRBJ2-1, with 9 nucleotides matching TRBD1. Germline CDR1 reads MGHRA; CDR2 reads YSYEKL. CDR3 length: 17 residues. V was pared by 0 bases and J by 4 bases, with 7 bases of the junction left unmatched. CDR3 DNA: TGCGCCAGCAGCCAAGATCTGGACAGGGGATCTTACAATGAGCAGTTCTTC. It encodes CASSQDLDRGSYNEQFF.

This clone is a singleton in its sample. The chain is built from TRBV3-1 (or the pseudogene TRBV3-2) and TRBJ1-2; TRBD1 might be the D (6 bases). The CDR3 spans 14 residues. Germline loops: CDR1 LGHDT, CDR2 YNNKEL (reference sequence). Trimming removed 4 bases at V and 8 bases at J, with 17 bases between. CDR3 loop: CASSREMTGSGYTF. Written as DNA, the CDR3 is TGTGCCAGCAGCCGAGAGATGACAGGTAGCGGCTACACCTTC.

The rearrangement uses TRBV18 and TRBJ2-5; the D is unclear. This CDR3 comprises 15 residues. V was clipped by 0 bases and J by 5 bases, with 13 bases between them. Germline assignment: CDR1 KGHSH and CDR2 LQKENI. In DNA form, the CDR3 reads TGTGCCAGCTCACCACCAGGGTTCGGTATGGAGACCCAGTACTTC. This translates into CASSPPGFGMETQYF.

In DNA, the CDR3 is TGCGCCAGCAGCCCCACGGGGGGCCCGCAAGGTTATGGCTACACCTTC. This gives the protein CASSPTGGPQGYGYTF. This sequence joins TRBV4-1 and TRBJ1-2; D perhaps matches TRBD1 (6 bases). Germline V lookup: CDR1 MGHRA, CDR2 YSYEKL. V was clipped by 4 bases and J by 5 bases, with 20 bases between them. The CDR3 extends over 16 amino acids.

This clone has a single count. The gene calls are TRBV3-1 (or the pseudogene TRBV3-2) and TRBJ2-3; perhaps TRBD1 as D (5 bases). Trimming cost V 4 bases and J 4 bases, with 15 bases left between them. Per germline, CDR1 LGHDT and CDR2 YNNKEL (reference sequence). This CDR3 has 15 amino acids. The chain's CDR3 is CASSLGASFSDTQYF. CDR3 sequence (DNA): TGTGCCAGCAGCCTTGGGGCCTCCTTCTCAGATACGCAGTATTTT.

V is TRBV5-1 and J is TRBJ2-2; TRBD2 agrees at 9 bases. Germline CDR1 is SGHRS and CDR2 is YFSETQ. V was clipped by 1 base and J by 6 bases; unmatched bases: 7. The CDR3 has 16 amino acids. CDR3: CASSLRAGGMAGELFF. The CDR3, as DNA: TGCGCCAGCAGCTTGCGAGCGGGAGGTATGGCCGGGGAGCTGTTTTTT. The entire variable domain, with the rest obtained from reference TRBV5-1 and TRBJ2-2, is as follows: KAGVTQTPRYLIKTRGQQVTLSCSPISGHRSVSWYQQTPGQGLQFLFEYFSETQRNKGNFPGRFSGRQFSNSRSEMNVSTLELGDSALYLCASSLRAGGMAGELFFGEGSRLTVL.

This sequence joins TRBV18 and TRBJ2-2; D gene unclear. This CDR3 region has 16 residues. Per germline, CDR1 KGHSH and CDR2 LQKENI. The germline V and J ends were trimmed by 2 bases and 0 bases, with 10 bases remaining between them. The CDR3 is CASSPALRANTGELFF. CDR3 sequence (DNA): TGTGCCAGCTCACCAGCCCTACGGGCGAACACCGGGGAGCTGTTTTTT. Full variable domain (outside the CDR3, taken from reference TRBV18 and TRBJ2-2): NAGVMQNPRHLVRRRGQEARLRCSPMKGHSHVYWYRQLPEEGLKFMVYLQKENIIDESGMPKERFSAEFPKEGPSILRIQQVVRGDSAAYFCASSPALRANTGELFFGEGSRLTVL.

DNA of the CDR3: TGTGCCAGCAGTTCAACGGGACAGGGGCCGATTTATGGCTACACCTTC. Translated: CASSSTGQGPIYGYTF. V and J are TRBV6-5 and TRBJ1-2; TRBD1 agrees at 10 bases. Trimming at V came to 4 bases and at J to 5 bases, leaving 10 bases not matched to a gene. The CDR3 sequence is 16 residues long. Germline assignment: CDR1 MNHEY and CDR2 SVGAGI.

V usage is TRBV6-5 and J usage is TRBJ2-1; TRBD2 matches 8 bases. The CDR3 loop spans 12 amino acids. J lost 6 bases, V lost 6 bases, and 1 base had no gene match. From germline, CDR1 is MNHEY and CDR2 SVGAGI. The CDR3 region has the DNA TGTGCCAGCAGGACTAGCGCCAATGAGCAGTTCTTC. Translating it yields CASRTSANEQFF.

This chain links TRBV18 with TRBJ2-3; TRBD2 agrees at 10 bases. Trimming removed 0 bases from V and 7 bases from J; junction bases left unmatched: 4. Germline V CDR1 and CDR2: KGHSH, LQKENI. This CDR3 contains 15 residues. The CDR3: CASSPPSGGGNTQYF. DNA of the CDR3: TGTGCCAGCTCACCACCCAGCGGGGGGGGAAATACGCAGTATTTT.

This clone was detected only a few times. This chain uses TRBV2 with TRBJ1-5; no definite D call. V dropped 7 bases and J dropped 5 bases, with 9 bases sitting between them. Germline values: CDR1 SNHLY, CDR2 FYNNEI. The CDR3 is 12 residues long. CDR3 amino acids: CASTGDYQPQHF. The CDR3 bases are TGTGCCAGCACAGGAGATTATCAGCCCCAGCATTTT.

The chain employs TRBV5-1 and TRBJ2-5; TRBD2 is a possible D gene (5 bases). The CDR3 has 14 residues. Germline V CDR1 and CDR2: SGHRS, YFSETQ. V dropped 5 bases and J dropped 5 bases, with 16 bases sitting between them. CDR3 in amino acids: CASRRAATWETQYF. CDR3 sequence (DNA): TGCGCCAGCAGAAGAGCGGCGACGTGGGAGACCCAGTACTTC. Full variable domain (missing parts from reference TRBV5-1 and TRBJ2-5): KAGVTQTPRYLIKTRGQQVTLSCSPISGHRSVSWYQQTPGQGLQFLFEYFSETQRNKGNFPGRFSGRQFSNSRSEMNVSTLELGDSALYLCASRRAATWETQYFGPGTRLLVL.

This clone was seen once. This sequence joins TRBV6-5 and TRBJ2-7, with D possibly matching TRBD2 (6 bases). The CDR3 runs 14 residues. Germline CDR1 reads MNHEY; CDR2 reads SVGAGI. The V gene lost 6 bases and the J gene lost 6 bases, with 18 bases spanning the gap. In DNA, the CDR3 is TGTGCCAGCAGGATAGGTCTAGCGAAGAGCGAGCAGTACTTC. Encoded protein: CASRIGLAKSEQYF.

This rearrangement joins TRBV6-5 to TRBJ2-7; 10 nucleotides agree with TRBD2. Germline V gene data show CDR1 as MNHEY and CDR2 as SVGAGI. V gave up 6 bases and J gave up 5 bases; unmatched junction bases: 10. CDR3 size: 15 residues. CDR3 bases: TGTGCCAGCAGCCCCCGGGGAGCGGGAGGGAACGAGCAGTACTTC. Translation: CASSPRGAGGNEQYF.

The chain uses TRBV11-3 and TRBJ2-1; no clear D. CDR3 length: 13 amino acids. The germline V gene has CDR1 SGHNT and CDR2 YENEEA. Trimming removed 2 bases from V and 4 bases from J, with 6 bases in between. For the CDR3, the DNA is TGTGCCAGCAGCTTATCAGAGTACAATGAGCAGTTCTTC. Translation: CASSLSEYNEQFF. Full variable domain (remainder filled in from reference TRBV11-3 and TRBJ2-1): EAGVVQSPRYKIIEKKQPVAFWCNPISGHNTLYWYLQNLGQGPELLIRYENEEAVDDSQLPKDRFSAERLKGVDSTLKIQPAELGDSAVYLCASSLSEYNEQFFGPGTRLTVL.